The clone carrying this TCR beta chain showed up just a few times. As it was prepared, the TCRbeta library received unique molecular identifiers. TCRdb reprocessed the PCR reads via MiXCR and lists one record per CDR3 protein. The sample includes roughly 200,000 distinct CDR3 sequences, about 14% seen only once; the top ten take about 13%. Germline CDR1 KGHSH, CDR2 LQKENI. This CDR3 is built from 14 residues. V lost 5 bases, J lost 4 bases, and 12 bases lay in between. The sample belongs to a study of T-cell reconstitution after alpha-beta-depleted transplantation in children. This sequence originates from a human donor who donated a stem cell graft to a child with acute lymphoblastic leukemia. The sequencing used PBMCs from the stem cell graft donor, collected from the stem cell graft. The chain carries TRBV18 and TRBJ1-3; tentatively, D is TRBD1 (5 bases). The CDR3 bases are TGTGCCAGCTCAGAAACCGGGGCGGGAAACACCATATATTTT. Its translation: CASSETGAGNTIYF.